This TCR beta chain was sequenced during a study of T-cell reconstitution after alpha-beta-depleted transplantation in children. Unique molecular identifiers were used to barcode this TCRbeta library. One entry per CDR3 protein, called by TCRdb with MiXCR from the PCR reads. The table lists under 250,000 distinct CDR3 sequences, around 25% of them singletons. This clonotype was found a few times. Source: PBMCs, mostly from graft donor cells, taken 360 days after TCRalphabeta/CD19-depleted stem cell transplant. The source of this sequence is a female patient aged 2-10 years who had a stem cell transplant for congenital amegakaryocytic thrombocytopenia, so the T cells may come from the graft donor.

The CDR3 DNA reads TGTGCCAGCAGCTCCTCGGACAGGAGATACTACGAGCAGTACTTC. Amino acid sequence: CASSSSDRRYYEQYF. The chain recombines TRBV11-2 with TRBJ2-7, with 7 nucleotides matching TRBD1. Germline CDR1 SGHAT, CDR2 FQNNGV. V was pared by 4 bases and J by 3 bases, with 9 bases of the junction left unmatched. CDR3 length equals 15 residues.